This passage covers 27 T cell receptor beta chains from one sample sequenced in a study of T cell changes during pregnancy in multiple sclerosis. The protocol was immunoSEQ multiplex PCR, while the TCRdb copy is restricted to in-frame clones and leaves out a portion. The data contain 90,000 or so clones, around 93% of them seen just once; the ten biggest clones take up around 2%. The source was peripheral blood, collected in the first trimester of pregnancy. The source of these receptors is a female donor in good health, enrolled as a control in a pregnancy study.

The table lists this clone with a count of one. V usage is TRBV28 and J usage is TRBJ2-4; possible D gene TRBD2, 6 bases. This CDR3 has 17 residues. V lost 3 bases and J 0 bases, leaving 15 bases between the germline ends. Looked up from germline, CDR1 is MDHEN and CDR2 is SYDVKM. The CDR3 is CASSFPPSGVAKNIQYF. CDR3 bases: TGTGCCAGCAGTTTCCCCCCTTCGGGGGTAGCCAAAAACATTCAGTACTTC.

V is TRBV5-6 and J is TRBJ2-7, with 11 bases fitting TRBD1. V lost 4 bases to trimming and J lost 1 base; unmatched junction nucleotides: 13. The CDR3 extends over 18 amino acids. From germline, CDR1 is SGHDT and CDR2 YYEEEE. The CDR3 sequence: CASSPSGDRGFLSYEQYF. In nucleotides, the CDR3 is TGTGCCAGCAGCCCCTCAGGGGACAGGGGGTTCCTTTCCTACGAGCAGTACTTC.

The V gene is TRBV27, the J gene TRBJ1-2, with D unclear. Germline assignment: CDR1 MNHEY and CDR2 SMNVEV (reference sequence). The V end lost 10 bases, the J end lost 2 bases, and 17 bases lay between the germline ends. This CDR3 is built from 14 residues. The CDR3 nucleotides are TGTGCCACCTCTGGGAGAAACGGAAACTATGGCTACACCTTC. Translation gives CATSGRNGNYGYTF.

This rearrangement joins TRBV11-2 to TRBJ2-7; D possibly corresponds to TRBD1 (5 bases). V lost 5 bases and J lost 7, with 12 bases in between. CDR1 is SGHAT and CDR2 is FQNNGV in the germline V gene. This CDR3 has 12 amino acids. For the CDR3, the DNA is TGTGCCAGCAGCCCTTCAGACAGAGAGCAGTACTTC. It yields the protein CASSPSDREQYF.

CDR3 nucleotides: TGTGCCAGCAGGGACAGCGCTAACTATGGCTACACCTTC. It encodes CASRDSANYGYTF. This chain uses TRBV5-8 with TRBJ1-2; TRBD1 might be the D (6 bases). Deletions cut 5 bases from V and 0 bases from J, with 8 bases between. CDR1 and CDR2 from the germline V gene are SGHTS and YDEGEE. This CDR3 is built from 13 residues.

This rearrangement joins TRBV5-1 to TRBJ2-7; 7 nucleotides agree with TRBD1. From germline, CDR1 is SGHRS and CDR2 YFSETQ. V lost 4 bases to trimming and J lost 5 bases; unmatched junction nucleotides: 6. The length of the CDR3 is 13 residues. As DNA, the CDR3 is TGCGCCAGCAGCGCCCACAGGGGCGACGAGCAGTACTTC. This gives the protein CASSAHRGDEQYF. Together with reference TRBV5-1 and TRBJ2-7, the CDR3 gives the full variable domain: KAGVTQTPRYLIKTRGQQVTLSCSPISGHRSVSWYQQTPGQGLQFLFEYFSETQRNKGNFPGRFSGRQFSNSRSEMNVSTLELGDSALYLCASSAHRGDEQYFGPGTRLTVT.

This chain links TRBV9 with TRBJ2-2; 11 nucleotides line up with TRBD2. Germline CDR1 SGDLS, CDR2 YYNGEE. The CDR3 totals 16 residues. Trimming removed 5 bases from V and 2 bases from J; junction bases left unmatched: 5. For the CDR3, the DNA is TGTGCCAGCAGATCTGGGACTAGCGGCAACACCGGGGAGCTGTTTTTT. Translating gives CASRSGTSGNTGELFF.

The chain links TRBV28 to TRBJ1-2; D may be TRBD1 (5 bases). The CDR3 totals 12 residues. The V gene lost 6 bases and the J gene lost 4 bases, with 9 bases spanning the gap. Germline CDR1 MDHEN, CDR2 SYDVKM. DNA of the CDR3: TGTGCCAGCAGCGAGGACACCTATGGCTACACCTTC. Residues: CASSEDTYGYTF.

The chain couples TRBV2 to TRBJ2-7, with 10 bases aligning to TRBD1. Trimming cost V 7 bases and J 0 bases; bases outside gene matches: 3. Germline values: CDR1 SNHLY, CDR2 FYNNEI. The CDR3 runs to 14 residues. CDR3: CASKGQGSSYEQYF. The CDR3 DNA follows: TGTGCCAGCAAGGGACAGGGGTCCTCCTACGAGCAGTACTTC.

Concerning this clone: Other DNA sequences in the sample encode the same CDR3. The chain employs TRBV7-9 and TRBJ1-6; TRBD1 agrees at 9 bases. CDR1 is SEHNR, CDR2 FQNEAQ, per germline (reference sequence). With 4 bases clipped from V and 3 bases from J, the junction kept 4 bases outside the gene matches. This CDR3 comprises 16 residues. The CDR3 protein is CASSSGQGFYNSPLHF. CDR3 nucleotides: TGTGCCAGCAGCTCAGGACAGGGGTTCTATAATTCACCCCTCCACTTT.

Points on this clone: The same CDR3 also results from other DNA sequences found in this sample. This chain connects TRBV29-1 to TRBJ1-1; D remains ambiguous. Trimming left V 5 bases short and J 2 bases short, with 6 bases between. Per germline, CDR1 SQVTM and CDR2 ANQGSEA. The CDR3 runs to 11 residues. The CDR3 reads CSVLRNTEAFF. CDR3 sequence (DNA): TGCAGCGTTCTCCGTAACACTGAAGCTTTCTTT.

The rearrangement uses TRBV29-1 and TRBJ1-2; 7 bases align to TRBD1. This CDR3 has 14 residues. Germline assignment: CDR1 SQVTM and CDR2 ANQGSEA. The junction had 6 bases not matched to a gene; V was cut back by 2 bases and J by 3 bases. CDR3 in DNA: TGCAGCGTTGAAACCCCGGGACAGTACTATGGCTACACCTTC. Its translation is CSVETPGQYYGYTF.

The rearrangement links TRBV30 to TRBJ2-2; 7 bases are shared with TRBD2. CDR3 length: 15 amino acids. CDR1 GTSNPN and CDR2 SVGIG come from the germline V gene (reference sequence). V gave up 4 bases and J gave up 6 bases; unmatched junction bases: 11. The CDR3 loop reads CAWIWTRPHPGELFF. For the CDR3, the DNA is TGTGCCTGGATCTGGACTAGACCCCACCCCGGGGAGCTGTTTTTT.

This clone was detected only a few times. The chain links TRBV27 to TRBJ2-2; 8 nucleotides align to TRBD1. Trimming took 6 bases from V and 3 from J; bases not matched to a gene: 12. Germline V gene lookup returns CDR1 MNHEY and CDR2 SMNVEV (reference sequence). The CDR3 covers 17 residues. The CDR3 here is CASSSVQGAWDTGELFF. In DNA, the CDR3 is TGTGCCAGCAGCTCGGTCCAGGGGGCGTGGGACACCGGGGAGCTGTTTTTT.

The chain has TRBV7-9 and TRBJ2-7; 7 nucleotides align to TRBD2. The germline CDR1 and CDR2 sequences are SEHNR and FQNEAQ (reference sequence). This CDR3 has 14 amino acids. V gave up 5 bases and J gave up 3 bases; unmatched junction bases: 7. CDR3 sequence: CASSGNGGDYEQYF. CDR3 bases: TGTGCCAGCAGCGGAAATGGGGGGGACTACGAGCAGTACTTC.

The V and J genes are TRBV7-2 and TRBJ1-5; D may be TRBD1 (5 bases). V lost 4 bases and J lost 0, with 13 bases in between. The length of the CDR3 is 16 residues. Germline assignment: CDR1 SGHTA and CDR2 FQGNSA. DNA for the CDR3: TGTGCCAGCAGCTCCTCGCCAGGGTATAGCAATCAGCCCCAGCATTTT. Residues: CASSSSPGYSNQPQHF.

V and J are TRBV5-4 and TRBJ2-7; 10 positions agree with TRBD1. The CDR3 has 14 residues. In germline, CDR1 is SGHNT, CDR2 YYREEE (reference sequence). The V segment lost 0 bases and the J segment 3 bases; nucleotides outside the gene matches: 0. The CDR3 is CASSLGDRGYEQYF. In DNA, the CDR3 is TGTGCCAGCAGCTTGGGGGACAGGGGCTACGAGCAGTACTTC.

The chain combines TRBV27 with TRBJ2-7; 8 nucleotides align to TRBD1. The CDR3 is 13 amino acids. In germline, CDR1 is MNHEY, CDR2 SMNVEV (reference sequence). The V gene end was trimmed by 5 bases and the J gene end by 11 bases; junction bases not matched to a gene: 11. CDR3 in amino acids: CASSLGQGSREYF. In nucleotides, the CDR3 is TGTGCCAGCAGTCTCGGACAGGGAAGCCGGGAGTACTTC.

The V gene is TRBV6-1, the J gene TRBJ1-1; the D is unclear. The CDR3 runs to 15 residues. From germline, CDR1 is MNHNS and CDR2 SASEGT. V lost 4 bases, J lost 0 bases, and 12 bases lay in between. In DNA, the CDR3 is TGTGCCAGCAGTGCCGCGATAACCATGAACACTGAAGCTTTCTTT. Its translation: CASSAAITMNTEAFF.

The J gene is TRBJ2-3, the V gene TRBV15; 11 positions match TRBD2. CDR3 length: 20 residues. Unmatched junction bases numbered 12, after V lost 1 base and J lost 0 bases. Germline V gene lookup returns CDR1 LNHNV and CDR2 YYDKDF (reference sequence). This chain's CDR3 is CATSRVSSGGWPPSTDTQYF. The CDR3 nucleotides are TGTGCCACCAGCAGAGTATCTAGCGGGGGGTGGCCCCCGAGCACAGATACGCAGTATTTT.

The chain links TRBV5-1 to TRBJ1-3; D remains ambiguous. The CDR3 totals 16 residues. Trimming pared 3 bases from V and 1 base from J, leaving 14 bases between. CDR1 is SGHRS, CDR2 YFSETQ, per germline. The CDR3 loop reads CASSSTFVTSGNTIYF. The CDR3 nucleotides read TGCGCCAGCAGCTCAACATTTGTCACGTCTGGAAACACCATATATTTT.

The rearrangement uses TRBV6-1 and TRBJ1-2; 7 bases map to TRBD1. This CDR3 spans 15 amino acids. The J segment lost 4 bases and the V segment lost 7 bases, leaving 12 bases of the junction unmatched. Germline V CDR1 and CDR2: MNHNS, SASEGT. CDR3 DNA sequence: TGTGCCAGCACGGGACAGATGTCCCCCCTCTATGGCTACACCTTC. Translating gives CASTGQMSPLYGYTF.

This CDR3 reads CASSSARGNTEAFF. DNA for the CDR3: TGTGCCAGCAGCTCGGCCAGAGGGAACACTGAAGCTTTCTTT. V and J are TRBV7-3 and TRBJ1-1; no definite D call. The germline CDR1 and CDR2 sequences are SGHTA and FQGTGA. The V gene lost 4 bases and the J gene lost 1 base, with 10 bases spanning the gap. The CDR3 spans 14 residues.

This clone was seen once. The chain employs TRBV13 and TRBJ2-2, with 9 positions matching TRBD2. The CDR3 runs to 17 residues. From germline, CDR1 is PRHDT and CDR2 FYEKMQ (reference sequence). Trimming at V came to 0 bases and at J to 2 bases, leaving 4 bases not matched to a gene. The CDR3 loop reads CASSLGSGLANTGELFF. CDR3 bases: TGTGCCAGCAGCTTAGGTTCGGGACTAGCTAACACCGGGGAGCTGTTTTTT.

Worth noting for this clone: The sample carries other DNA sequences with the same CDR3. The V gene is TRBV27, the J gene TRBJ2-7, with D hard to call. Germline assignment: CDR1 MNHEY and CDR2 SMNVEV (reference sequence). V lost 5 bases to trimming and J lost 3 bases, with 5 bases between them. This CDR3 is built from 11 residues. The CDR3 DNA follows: TGTGCCAGCAGTCCAGGCTACGAGCAGTACTTC. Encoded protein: CASSPGYEQYF.

CDR3 protein: CASSLGGGEKLFF. The CDR3 DNA follows: TGTGCCAGCAGCTTAGGGGGGGGTGAAAAACTGTTTTTT. The chain links TRBV7-2 to TRBJ1-4, with D perhaps TRBD1 (5 bases). Trimming took off 1 base at V and 7 bases at J, with 7 bases between the two ends. The germline V gene encodes CDR1 SGHTA and CDR2 FQGNSA. The CDR3 length is 13 residues.

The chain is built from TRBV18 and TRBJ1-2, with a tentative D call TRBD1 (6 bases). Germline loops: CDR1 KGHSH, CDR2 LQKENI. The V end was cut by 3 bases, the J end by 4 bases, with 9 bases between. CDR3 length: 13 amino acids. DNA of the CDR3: TGTGCCAGCTCACCGGGGGCGAGCTATGGCTACACCTTC. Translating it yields CASSPGASYGYTF.